This entry describes one TCR beta chain. The target of this receptor is not known. No per-base quality is available; no much larger clone lies one base away. All of the isolated RNA was reverse transcribed with the High Capacity cDNA Reverse Transcription Kit, so expressed TCRB transcripts were sequenced. Naive, central memory and regulatory T cell samples underwent deep immunoSEQ sequencing, averaging about 3.3 million total reads per sample. After sorted cells were lysed in RLT buffer, RNA was extracted with DNase-treated RNeasy Micro or Mini kits, with the choice depending on cell number. To prevent cross-contamination, every cell subset was processed on its own, while patient and healthy donor samples were processed together. The immunoSEQ multiplex PCR was used to amplify TCRB sequences from cDNA, generating 87-bp fragments that spanned the CDR3 region. Amplicons were sequenced on the Illumina HiSeq platform. In the source study's methods: Synthetic template baselines were used to correct PCR bias computationally, reads within Hamming distance 2 were collapsed, and singletons that could not be merged were discarded. Reads were aligned against IMGT to assign V, D and J genes, CDR3 length and insertions or deletions at six rearrangement sites. Within each subset, clonotype counts were normalized to sorted cell number, and only after that were true diversity and Gini coefficients computed with the tcR R package. The overlap coefficient, calculated on TCRB nucleotide sequences, was used to quantify repertoire sharing. The table was pulled from immuneACCESS by TCRdb, which kept in-frame rearrangements only. Such tables lose some clones; where checked, under half of the loss comes from unresolved V genes, and the rest has no known cause. The V and J calls and clone size are taken from that table; D and trimming were inferred from the DNA. This sample has about 220,000 clones in its table, and about a tenth of those were observed once. The ten top clones hold 1% to 1.5% of the sample.

V loses 2 bases, J loses 3 bases, and the germline ends lie 13 bases apart. Spanning cysteine to phenylalanine, the CDR3 consists of 16 amino acids. The entry retains the CDR3 DNA only, 48 bases that are in frame from base 1. The sample is drawn from a study of beta chain features in type 1 diabetes listed by TCRdb under 2018. Regarding the study in general: Patients and healthy donors did not differ in mean age, gender distribution, total cell number or subset yield. A total of roughly 99,000,000 sorted cells were examined across all samples, and the number of cells per subset was strongly correlated with RNA yield. In the study, recently diagnosed type 1 diabetes patients and matched healthy donors were compared on the TCRB repertoires of their sorted circulating CD4+ T cell subsets. Regulatory and stem cell-like memory subsets were obtained from only 8 patients and roughly 8 healthy donors, while naive and central memory subsets were obtained from all 28 donors.

The investigation overall reported the following: Because cDNA was sequenced instead of genomic DNA, highly expressing activated cells could be over-represented, though the groups showed no difference in activation or CD3 levels. Because small numbers of individuals were included in the HLA sub-analyses, any influence of HLA type on TCRB rearrangement was left unresolved. At VDJ recombination sites, type 1 diabetes patients had fewer insertions and more deleted nucleotides, which implies abnormalities in thymic rearrangement. Naive, central memory and regulatory TCRB repertoires appeared to be more similar among patients than among healthy donors. PCR might favor shorter templates, but patient and control samples were amplified and corrected together, so any skew would affect both groups equally. A moderate but significant shortening of TCRB CDR3 length was observed in type 1 diabetes patients in all four CD4+ subsets.

From each donor, a single peripheral blood sample of about 116 mL on average was drawn into heparinised tubes. Using a panel that included CD45RO, CCR7, CD25, CD127, CD95 and CD27, naive, central memory, regulatory and stem cell-like memory CD4+ T cells were sorted on a BD FACSAria II. Purity was above 98% for every sorted population. PBMCs were separated immediately by Lymphoprep density gradient centrifugation and were stained directly, without being cultured. Samples were stained and sorted in pairs, with one healthy donor and one patient per experiment, so that batch effects were minimized. The rearranged chain carries TRBV23-1 and TRBJ1-4; there is no confident call for the D gene. TRBV23-1 is an ORF; its function is uncertain. The origin of this receptor is a man aged 18 to 29 in good health. Sample: central memory CD4+ T cells from blood. CDR3 reads: CASSQRRGSANEKLFF. The sequenced DNA: TGCGCCAGCAGTCAAAGAAGAGGTTCAGCTAATGAAAAACTGTTTTTT.